This T cell receptor beta chain was identified in a study of blood T cell repertoires in COVID-19. The wider study: T cells, B-cell-depleted T cells, or PBMCs provided the cDNA or gDNA that served as material.

Original handling: From reference gene primer amplification, estimates of nucleated cell counts were derived. Sequencing was performed with immunoSEQ multiplex PCR; in TCRdb, only in-frame clones are kept and a portion is missing. V, J and clone size reflect that table, while D and trimming were determined from the DNA. The sample yields about 380,000 clones, 81% seen once. Germline V CDR1 and CDR2: DFQATT, SNEGSKA (reference sequence). V was trimmed by 3 bases and J by 5 bases, leaving 8 bases between them. This CDR3 has 12 amino acids. The chain joins TRBV20-1 to TRBJ2-1; D not resolved. Sequencing used peripheral blood. The origin of this receptor is a human donor with acute or convalescent COVID-19. The donor label of this sample is uncertain. The CDR3 sequence: CSASRGDNEQFF. The DNA for the CDR3 is TGCAGTGCTAGTCGAGGCGACAATGAGCAGTTCTTC.